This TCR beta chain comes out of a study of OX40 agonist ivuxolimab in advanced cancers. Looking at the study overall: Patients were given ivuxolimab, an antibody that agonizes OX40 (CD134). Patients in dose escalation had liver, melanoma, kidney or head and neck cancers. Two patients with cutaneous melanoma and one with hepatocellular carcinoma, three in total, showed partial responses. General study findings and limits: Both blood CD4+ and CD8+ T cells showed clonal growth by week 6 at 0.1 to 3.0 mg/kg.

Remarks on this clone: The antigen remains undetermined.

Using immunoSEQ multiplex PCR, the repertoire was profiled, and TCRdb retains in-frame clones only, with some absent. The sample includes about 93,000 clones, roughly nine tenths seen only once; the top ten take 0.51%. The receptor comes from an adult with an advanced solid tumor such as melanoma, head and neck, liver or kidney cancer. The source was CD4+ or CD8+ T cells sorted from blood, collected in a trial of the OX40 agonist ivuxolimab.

The CDR3 nucleotides are TGTGCCAGCAGCTATTACGGGACAGGCCAGTCCTACGAGCAGTACTTC. As protein: CASSYYGTGQSYEQYF. The chain employs TRBV7-9 and TRBJ2-7, with 8 nucleotides matching TRBD1. CDR1 and CDR2 (germline): SEHNR, FQNEAQ (reference sequence). This CDR3 is built from 16 residues. Trimming cost V 4 bases and J 1 base; bases outside gene matches: 9.